This T cell receptor (beta chain) was found in a study of early T cells in non-severe SARS-CoV-2 infection. TCRdb recomputed calls from the 5' RACE reads with MiXCR, one row per CDR3 protein. The table records about 26,000 distinct CDR3 sequences, less than 6.5% of them present only once. CDR1 SQVTM and CDR2 ANQGSEA come from the germline V gene. The CDR3 length is 13 residues. Trimming left V 6 bases short and J 0 bases short, with 12 bases between. The chain combines TRBV29-1 with TRBJ2-7, with D maybe TRBD1 (6 bases). The sample comprised whole blood. This sequence originates from an adult who was a healthcare worker with PCR-confirmed SARS-CoV-2 infection or an uninfected control (not recorded which). CDR3 coding DNA: TGCAGCGTGTCCAGGGGTCACTCCTACGAGCAGTACTTC. This sequence encodes CSVSRGHSYEQYF.